This T cell receptor (beta chain) was sequenced for a study of blood T cell repertoires in COVID-19. Study information: PBMCs, B-cell-depleted T cells, or T cells provided the cDNA or gDNA that made up the material.

Repertoires were generated with immunoSEQ multiplex PCR, while TCRdb's copy carries only in-frame clones and drops some. The profile covers hundreds of thousands of clones, with less than 90% appearing a single time and around 13% taken by the ten largest. The CDR3 covers 16 residues. J lost 0 bases, V lost 3 bases, and 7 bases had no gene match. Per germline, CDR1 LGHDT and CDR2 YNNKEL (reference sequence). The chain is built from TRBV3-1 (or the pseudogene TRBV3-2) and TRBJ2-7; 8 bases are shared with TRBD2. Material for sequencing was peripheral blood. This receptor was obtained from a woman in her sixties or seventies with COVID-19, enrolled during active disease. CDR3 amino acids: CASSHGIAGSSYEQYF. CDR3 DNA sequence: TGTGCCAGCAGCCACGGAATAGCGGGGAGCTCCTACGAGCAGTACTTC.